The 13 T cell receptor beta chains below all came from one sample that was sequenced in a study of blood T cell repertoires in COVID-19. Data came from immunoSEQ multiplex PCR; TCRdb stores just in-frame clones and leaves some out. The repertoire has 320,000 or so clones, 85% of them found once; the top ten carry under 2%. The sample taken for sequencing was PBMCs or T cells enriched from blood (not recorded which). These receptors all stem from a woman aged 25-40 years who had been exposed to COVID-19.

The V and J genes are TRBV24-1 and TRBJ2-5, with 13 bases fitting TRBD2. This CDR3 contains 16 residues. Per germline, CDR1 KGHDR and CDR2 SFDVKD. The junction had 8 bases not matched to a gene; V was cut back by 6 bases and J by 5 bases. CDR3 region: CATSLGLAGRGETQYF. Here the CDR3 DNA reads TGTGCCACCAGTTTGGGACTAGCGGGAAGGGGGGAGACCCAGTACTTC.

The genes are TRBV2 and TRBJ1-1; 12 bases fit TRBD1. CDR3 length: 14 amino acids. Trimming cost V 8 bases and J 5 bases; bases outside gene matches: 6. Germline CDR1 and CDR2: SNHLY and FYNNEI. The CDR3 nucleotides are TGTGCCAGCCGGGGACAGGGGGCAGGAACTGAAGCTTTCTTT. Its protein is CASRGQGAGTEAFF.

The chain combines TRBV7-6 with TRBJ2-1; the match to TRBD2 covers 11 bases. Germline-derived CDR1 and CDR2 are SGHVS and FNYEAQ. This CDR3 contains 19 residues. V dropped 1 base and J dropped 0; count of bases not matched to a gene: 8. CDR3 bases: TGTGCCAGCAGCTTAGTTCCTACTAGCGGGGGTGGCTCCTACAATGAGCAGTTCTTC. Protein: CASSLVPTSGGGSYNEQFF.

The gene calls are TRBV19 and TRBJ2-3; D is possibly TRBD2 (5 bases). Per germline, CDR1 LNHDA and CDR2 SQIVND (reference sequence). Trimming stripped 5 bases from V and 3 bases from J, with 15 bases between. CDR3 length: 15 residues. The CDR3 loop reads CASSGRGTRTDTQYF. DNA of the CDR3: TGTGCCAGTAGTGGTCGGGGTACAAGAACAGATACGCAGTATTTT.

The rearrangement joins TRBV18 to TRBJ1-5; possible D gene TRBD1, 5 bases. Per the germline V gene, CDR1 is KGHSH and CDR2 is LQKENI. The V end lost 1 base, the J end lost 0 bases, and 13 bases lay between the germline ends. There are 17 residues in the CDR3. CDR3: CASSPRQGGNSNQPQHF. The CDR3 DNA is TGTGCCAGCTCACCACGGCAGGGCGGGAATAGCAATCAGCCCCAGCATTTT.

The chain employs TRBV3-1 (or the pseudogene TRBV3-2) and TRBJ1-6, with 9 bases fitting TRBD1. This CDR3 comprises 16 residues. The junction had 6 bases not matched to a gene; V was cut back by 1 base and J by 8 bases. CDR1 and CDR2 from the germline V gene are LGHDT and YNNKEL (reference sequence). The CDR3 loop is CASSQGGTGLYSPLHF. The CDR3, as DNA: TGTGCCAGCAGCCAAGGGGGGACAGGGCTCTATTCACCCCTCCACTTT.

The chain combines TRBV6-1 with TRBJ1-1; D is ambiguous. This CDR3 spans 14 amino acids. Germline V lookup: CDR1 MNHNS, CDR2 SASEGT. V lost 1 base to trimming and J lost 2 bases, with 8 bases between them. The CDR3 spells CASSEGQANTEAFF. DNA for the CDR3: TGTGCCAGCAGTGAAGGGCAGGCCAACACTGAAGCTTTCTTT.

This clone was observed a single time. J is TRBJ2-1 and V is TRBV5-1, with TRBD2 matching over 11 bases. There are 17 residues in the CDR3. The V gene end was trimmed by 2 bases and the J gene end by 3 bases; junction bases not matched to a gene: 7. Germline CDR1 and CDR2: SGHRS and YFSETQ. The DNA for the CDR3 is TGCGCCAGCAGCTTCAATCCCCTAGCGGGGGGCTACAATGAGCAGTTCTTC. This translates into CASSFNPLAGGYNEQFF.

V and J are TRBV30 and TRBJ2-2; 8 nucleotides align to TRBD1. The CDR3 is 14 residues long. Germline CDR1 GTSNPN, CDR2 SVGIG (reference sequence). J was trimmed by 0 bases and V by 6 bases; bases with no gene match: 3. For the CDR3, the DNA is TGTGCCTGTTTGGACAGGGCGAACACCGGGGAGCTGTTTTTT. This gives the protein CACLDRANTGELFF.

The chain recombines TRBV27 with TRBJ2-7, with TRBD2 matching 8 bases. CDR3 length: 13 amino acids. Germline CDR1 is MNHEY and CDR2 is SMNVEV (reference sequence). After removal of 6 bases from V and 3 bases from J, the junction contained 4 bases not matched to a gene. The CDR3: CASSYGGGYEQYF. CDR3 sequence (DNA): TGTGCCAGCAGCTACGGGGGGGGCTACGAGCAGTACTTC.

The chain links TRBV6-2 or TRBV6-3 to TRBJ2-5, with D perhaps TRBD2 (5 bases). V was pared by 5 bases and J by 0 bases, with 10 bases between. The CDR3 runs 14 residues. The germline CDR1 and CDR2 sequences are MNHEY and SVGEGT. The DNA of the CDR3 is TGTGCCAGCAGTCCGGGATGGTACCAAGAGACCCAGTACTTC. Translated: CASSPGWYQETQYF.

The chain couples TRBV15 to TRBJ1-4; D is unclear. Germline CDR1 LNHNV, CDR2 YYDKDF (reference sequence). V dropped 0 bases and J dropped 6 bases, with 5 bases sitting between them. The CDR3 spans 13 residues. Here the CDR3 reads CATSRDRYEKLFF. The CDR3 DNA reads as TGTGCCACCAGCAGAGATCGGTATGAAAAACTGTTTTTT.

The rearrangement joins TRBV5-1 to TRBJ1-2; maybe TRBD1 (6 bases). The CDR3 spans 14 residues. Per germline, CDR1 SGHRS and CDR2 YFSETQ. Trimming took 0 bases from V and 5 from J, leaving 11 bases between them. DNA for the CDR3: TGCGCCAGCAGCTTGGACAGGGCCCTTTATGGCTACACCTTC. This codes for CASSLDRALYGYTF.